This T cell receptor (beta chain) was recorded in a study of CD8+ T cells in alopecia areata. Notes on the study in general: Scalp lesions, especially in alopecia totalis/universalis, had higher clonality than normal scalp.

cDNA serving as the sequencing template came from extracted, reverse transcribed RNA. Sequencing used immunoSEQ multiplex PCR; TCRdb keeps in-frame clones, though not all of them. The table has more than 100,000 clones, 55% seen once. This clone was detected only a few times. As yet, its antigen is unknown. The sequencing sample was made of CD4+ T cells sorted from blood. The receptor's source is a human donor in good health.

The CDR3: CASSQGQEDTQYF. CDR3 nucleotides: TGTGCCAGCAGCCAAGGCCAGGAAGATACGCAGTATTTT. This chain joins TRBV14 and TRBJ2-3, with unresolved D. Per the germline V gene, CDR1 is SGHDN and CDR2 is FVKESK. Trimming shortened V by 1 base and J by 5 bases, and 7 bases separated the two germline ends. The CDR3 is made up of 13 amino acids.